This T cell receptor beta chain was documented in a study of blood T cell repertoires in COVID-19. Original analysis: Counts of nucleated cells, estimated from reference gene primer amplification, were obtained. Assay used: immunoSEQ multiplex PCR; TCRdb lists only in-frame clones, some missing. From that table come the V and J calls and clone size; the DNA was used to work out D and trimming. The sample has about 140,000 clones, about 87% seen once. Germline V gene sequence: CDR1 SGHTA, CDR2 FQGTGA. This CDR3 contains 13 residues. Trimming took 2 bases from V and 3 from J, leaving 5 bases between them.

V is TRBV7-3 and J is TRBJ2-1; D gene ambiguous. Sequencing was done on a sample of PBMCs or T cells enriched from blood (not recorded which). The clonotype was recovered from a man in his 60s who had recovered from COVID-19. CDR3 residues: CASSLQFYNEQFF. CDR3 DNA: TGTGCCAGCAGCTTACAGTTCTACAATGAGCAGTTCTTC. The full variable domain, rest sourced from reference TRBV7-3 and TRBJ2-1, is GAGVSQTPSNKVTEKGKYVELRCDPISGHTALYWYRQSLGQGPEFLIYFQGTGAADDSGLPNDRFFAVRPEGSVSTLKIQRTERGDSAVYLCASSLQFYNEQFFGPGTRLTVL.